This T cell receptor (beta chain) was profiled in a study of molecular identifiers for immune sequencing clone quantification. This CDR3 spans 14 amino acids. CDR1 and CDR2 (germline): SGHAT, FQNNGV. The germline V and J ends were trimmed by 5 bases and 2 bases, with 13 bases remaining between them. TCRdb reprocessed the PCR reads via MiXCR and lists one record per CDR3 protein. The top ten hold roughly 9.7% of the sample, which has more than 85,000 distinct CDR3 sequences, around 37% seen once. This clonotype was obtained from a human donor in good health. Some libraries in this study had Jurkat cell RNA spiked in. Sequenced: naive CD8+ T cells from blood, with Jurkat cell RNA spiked in. Described subset: FACS-sorted CD8+CD4-CCR7+CD45RA+ naive T cells. V gene TRBV11-2 combines with J gene TRBJ2-7; D possibly corresponds to TRBD1 (6 bases). In DNA form, the CDR3 reads TGTGCCAGCAGCGGACAGCTTCTTCCCTACGAGCAGTACTTC. Amino acids: CASSGQLLPYEQYF. The full variable domain, completed using reference TRBV11-2 and TRBJ2-7, is EAGVAQSPRYKIIEKRQSVAFWCNPISGHATLYWYQQILGQGPKLLIQFQNNGVVDDSQLPKDRFSAERLKGVDSTLKIQPAKLEDSAVYLCASSGQLLPYEQYFGPGTRLTVT.